The present T cell receptor (beta chain) was sequenced within a study of T cell responses to AZD1222 COVID-19 vaccine. This CDR3 contains 18 residues. V lost 4 bases and J lost 1; bases outside the gene matches: 12. Germline V gives CDR1 SGHAT, CDR2 FQNNGV. Here immunoSEQ multiplex PCR was the method, and the copy in TCRdb shows in-frame clones only, minus some. The table has roughly 140,000 clones, approximately 90% seen once; the top ten hold 4.7%. This clone was observed a single time. Its target is not known. The study's findings and limits: As reported, nearly half of all spike-specific TCRs target variant regions that are unmutated. Spike-specific TCR breadth rose after two AZD1222 doses, and depth rose as well.

V and J are TRBV11-2 and TRBJ2-2, with TRBD2 matching 7 bases. Sequencing used peripheral blood, obtained on day 0 of AZD1222 vaccination. This sequence originates from an adult in good health. The CDR3 loop is CASSSDALAVLNTGELFF. Here the CDR3 DNA reads TGTGCCAGCAGCTCGGACGCTCTAGCGGTTCTGAACACCGGGGAGCTGTTTTTT.